This TCR beta chain came from a study of T cells in Graves' hyperthyroidism and ophthalmopathy. Broader study findings: Before onset, ophthalmopathy was predicted by the model a median approximately 6.5 months earlier.

This clonotype was observed a handful of times. What it recognizes is unknown. Trimming removed 4 bases at V and 3 bases at J, with 12 bases between. The CDR3 sequence is 14 residues long. CDR1 is MDHEN and CDR2 is SYDVKM in the germline V gene. Diagnostic assessment was based on clinical symptoms, serum thyroxine and TRAb, thyroid ultrasound and orbital computed tomography. The PBMCs studied were ones that came from about 10 ml fresh peripheral blood. Template material for amplifying TCR beta CDR3 regions consisted of RNA transcripts. HTBI primers drove first-round RT-PCR of the TCR CDR3. MiXCR, applied by TCRdb to the multiplex PCR reads, yields one record per CDR3 protein. The repertoire consists of 150,000 or so distinct CDR3 sequences, with more than 20% occurring once and the leading ten covering around two thirds.

This clonotype originated in a woman in her forties or fifties with Graves' hyperthyroidism that later progressed to Graves' ophthalmopathy. The sample comprised blood. The chain has TRBV28 and TRBJ1-2; no clear D gene. The CDR3 DNA is TGTGCCAGCAGTTCTCCCGCGGCGGACTATGGCTACACCTTC. The encoded protein is CASSSPAADYGYTF.